The rows below give T cell receptor beta chains drawn from one sample of a study of regulatory T cells in long-lasting Graves disease. TCRdb used MiXCR to reprocess the multiplex PCR reads, holding one entry per CDR3 protein. This sample has roughly 560,000 distinct CDR3 sequences; approximately 12% occur once, and the top ten carry almost 9%. These data also formed part of another study, on T cells in Graves' hyperthyroidism and ophthalmopathy.

The material was peripheral blood mononuclear cells (PBMCs), obtained at new diagnosis, from a patient treated with antithyroid drugs. Receptor source: a woman in her twenties or thirties with Graves disease. Each CDR3 is given without its conserved first and last residue. Fields, in order: CDR3 length, clone size, V gene, CDR3 protein. Size values are once, few and many counts, or a class for expanded clones, and some rows have none.

8	many	TRBV20-1	SASDYEQY
13	many	TRBV4-3	ASSQEGRGFDGYT
13	few	TRBV6-1	ASSPTSSGYNEQF
9	many	TRBV30	AWSVQYGYT
15	many	TRBV6-1	ASSALGLDGPNTEAF
16	-	TRBV19	ASSIILGGSRNNNEQF
14	few	TRBV19	ASQQGTGGFTDTQY
14	many	TRBV27	ASSFMGGSSYNEQF
12	many	TRBV12-3/TRBV12-4	ASNWDRVSPEAF
13	many	TRBV7-9	ASSLSAGGFNEQF
16	many	TRBV12-3/TRBV12-4	ASSFLGTNGRPLGTQY
15	-	TRBV7-2	ASSLVGTGSGTDTQY
12	many	TRBV10-3	AISGAGVNQPQH
11	many	TRBV24-1	ATSDGQLYGYT
11	once	TRBV7-9	ASIAGEGGTQY
9	many	TRBV30	AWSTNEKLF
14	many	TRBV15	ATSREDRESAYEQY
13	many	TRBV7-8	ASSLARRGGVEQF
12	many	TRBV9	ASSVGRGLGEAF
14	few	TRBV18	ASSPYGTGLNYGYT
14	-	TRBV7-9	ASSLSMGLAQDTQY
12	many	TRBV6-2/TRBV6-3	ASSSRTRQETQY
13	many	TRBV7-3	ASSLMADRGSPLH
12	few	TRBV2	ASILTGENTEAF
14	many	TRBV18	ASSSLGGLGTDTQY
13	few	TRBV19	ASSYGGGAAGTQY
12	-	TRBV7-9	ASSSDRGVDEQY
13	many	TRBV19	ASSIGGRRKPPLH
10	-	TRBV6-2/TRBV6-3	ASSYRDITQY
13	many	TRBV9	ASSPRPGGGQPQH
11	many	TRBV6-1	ASSRTGDNGYT
15	few	TRBV11-2	ASSPRVAGRSSYEQY
10	few	TRBV9	ASSGSWGELF
16	-	TRBV2	ASGTGTSGRALLNEQY
13	many	TRBV27	ASSFLAGLTDTQY
10	many	TRBV29-1	SAAGDPWEQY
13	many	TRBV11-3	ASTPQGLSYNEQF
13	many	TRBV6-1	ASMVFGSRTGELF
11	many	TRBV2	ASSPTGRYEQY
14	many	TRBV7-9	ASSLTRSGSSGEQY
12	many	TRBV30	AWSEGLGSQPQH
14	many	TRBV27	ASSRRLGSLRNEQF
12	-	TRBV10-3	AIRAMAGWTEAF
13	many	TRBV7-2	ASSPGQGPIYIQY
12	many	TRBV11-2	ASSLLSVYNEQF
13	many	TRBV4-3	ASSLDSGSSYEQY
14	many	TRBV12-3/TRBV12-4	ASSFAGTGRVGELF
15	many	TRBV7-2	ASSFGRDTLGRNEQF
10	-	TRBV6-1	ASSQKNYGYT
13	many	TRBV4-1	ASSQVAGVNTEAF